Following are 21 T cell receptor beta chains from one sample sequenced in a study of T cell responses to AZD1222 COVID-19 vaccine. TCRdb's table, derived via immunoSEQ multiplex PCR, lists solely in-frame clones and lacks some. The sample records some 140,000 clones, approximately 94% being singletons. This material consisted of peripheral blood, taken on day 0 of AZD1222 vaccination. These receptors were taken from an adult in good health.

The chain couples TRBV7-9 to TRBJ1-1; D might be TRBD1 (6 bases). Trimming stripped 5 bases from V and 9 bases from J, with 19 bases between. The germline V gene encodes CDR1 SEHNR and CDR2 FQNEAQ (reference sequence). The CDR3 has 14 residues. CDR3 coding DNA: TGTGCCAGCAGCCTGCTAACAGGGAAGCCAAAAGCTTTCTTT. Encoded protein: CASSLLTGKPKAFF. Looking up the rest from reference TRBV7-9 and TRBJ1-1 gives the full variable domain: DTGVSQNPRHKITKRGQNVTFRCDPISEHNRLYWYRQTLGQGPEFLTYFQNEAQLEKSRLLSDRFSAERPKGSFSTLEIQRTEQGDSAMYLCASSLLTGKPKAFFGQGTRLTVV.

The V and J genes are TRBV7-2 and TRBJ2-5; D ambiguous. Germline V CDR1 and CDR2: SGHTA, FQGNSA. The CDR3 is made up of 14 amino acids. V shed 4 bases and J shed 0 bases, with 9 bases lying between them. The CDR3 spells CASSSSRYQETQYF. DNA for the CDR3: TGTGCCAGCAGCTCTTCCCGGTACCAAGAGACCCAGTACTTC.

For the CDR3, the DNA is TGTGCCAGCAATACCGGGACAGTGTACGAGCAGTACTTC. This encodes CASNTGTVYEQYF. V usage is TRBV2 and J usage is TRBJ2-7, with TRBD1 identical over 7 bases. The length of the CDR3 is 13 residues. The V gene's germline CDR1 is SNHLY and CDR2 FYNNEI. The V and J ends lost 7 bases and 4 bases, in that order; junction bases with no gene match: 7.

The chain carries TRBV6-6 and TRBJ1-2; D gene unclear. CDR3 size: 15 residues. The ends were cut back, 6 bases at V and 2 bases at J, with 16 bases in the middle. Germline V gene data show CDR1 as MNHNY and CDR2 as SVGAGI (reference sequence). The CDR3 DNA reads TGTGCCAGCAGCCCACTCCGGACGGCGAACTATGGCTACACCTTC. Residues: CASSPLRTANYGYTF.

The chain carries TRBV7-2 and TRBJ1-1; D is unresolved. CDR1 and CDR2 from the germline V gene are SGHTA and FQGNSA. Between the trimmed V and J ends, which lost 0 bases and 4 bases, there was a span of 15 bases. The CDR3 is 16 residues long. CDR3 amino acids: CASSLALPGSGTEAFF. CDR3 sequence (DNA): TGTGCCAGCAGCTTAGCACTTCCGGGTTCGGGCACTGAAGCTTTCTTT.

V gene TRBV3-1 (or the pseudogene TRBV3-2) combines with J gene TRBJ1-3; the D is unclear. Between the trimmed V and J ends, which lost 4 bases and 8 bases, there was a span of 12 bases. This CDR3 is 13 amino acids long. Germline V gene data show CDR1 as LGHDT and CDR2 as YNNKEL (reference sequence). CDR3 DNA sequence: TGTGCCAGCAGCCCTGGGATGCGGGACACCATATATTTT. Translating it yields CASSPGMRDTIYF.

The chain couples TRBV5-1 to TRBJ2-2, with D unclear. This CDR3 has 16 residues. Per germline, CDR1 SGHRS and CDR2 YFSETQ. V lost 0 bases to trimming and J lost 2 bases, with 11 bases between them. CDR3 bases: TGCGCCAGCAGCTTGGAGGGCAGCCCTAACACCGGGGAGCTGTTTTTT. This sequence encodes CASSLEGSPNTGELFF. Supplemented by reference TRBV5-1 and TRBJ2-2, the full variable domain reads KAGVTQTPRYLIKTRGQQVTLSCSPISGHRSVSWYQQTPGQGLQFLFEYFSETQRNKGNFPGRFSGRQFSNSRSEMNVSTLELGDSALYLCASSLEGSPNTGELFFGEGSRLTVL.

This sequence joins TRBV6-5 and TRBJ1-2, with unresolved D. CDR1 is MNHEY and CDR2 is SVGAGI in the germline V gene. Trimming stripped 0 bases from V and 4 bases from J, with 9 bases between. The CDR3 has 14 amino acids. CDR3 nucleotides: TGTGCCAGCAGTTACTCGAATGGGGTCTATGGCTACACCTTC. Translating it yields CASSYSNGVYGYTF.

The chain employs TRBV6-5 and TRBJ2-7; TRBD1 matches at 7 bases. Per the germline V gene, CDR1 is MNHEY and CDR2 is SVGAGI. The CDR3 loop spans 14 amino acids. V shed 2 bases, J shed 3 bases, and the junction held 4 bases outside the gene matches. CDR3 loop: CASSYLDRDYEQYF. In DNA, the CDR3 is TGTGCCAGCAGTTACCTTGACAGGGACTACGAGCAGTACTTC.

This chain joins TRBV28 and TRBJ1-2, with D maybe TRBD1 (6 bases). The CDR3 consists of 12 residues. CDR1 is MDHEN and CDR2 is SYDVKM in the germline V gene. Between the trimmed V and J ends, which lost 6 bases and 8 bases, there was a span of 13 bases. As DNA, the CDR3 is TGTGCCAGCAGGTCGGGGGGGCTCGGCTACACCTTC. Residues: CASRSGGLGYTF.

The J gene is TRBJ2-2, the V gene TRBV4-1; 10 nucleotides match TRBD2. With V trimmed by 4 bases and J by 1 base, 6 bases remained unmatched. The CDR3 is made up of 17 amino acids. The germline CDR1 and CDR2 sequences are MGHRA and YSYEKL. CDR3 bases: TGCGCCAGCAGCCTGAGGACTAGCGGACAGAACACCGGGGAGCTGTTTTTT. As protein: CASSLRTSGQNTGELFF.

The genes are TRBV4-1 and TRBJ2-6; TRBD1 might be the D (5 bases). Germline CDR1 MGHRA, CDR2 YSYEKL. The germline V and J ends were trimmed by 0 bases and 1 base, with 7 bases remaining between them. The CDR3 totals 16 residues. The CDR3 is CASSQEAGSGANVLTF. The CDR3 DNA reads TGCGCCAGCAGCCAAGAAGCAGGGTCTGGGGCCAACGTCCTGACTTTC.

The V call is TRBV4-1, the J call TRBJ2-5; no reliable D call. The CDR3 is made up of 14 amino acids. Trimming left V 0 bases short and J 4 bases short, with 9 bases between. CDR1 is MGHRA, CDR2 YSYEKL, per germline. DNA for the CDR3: TGCGCCAGCAGCCAAGATGCAGGACGAGAGACCCAGTACTTC. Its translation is CASSQDAGRETQYF.

This CDR3 is CASRPVEGRTEAFF. The CDR3 DNA follows: TGTGCCAGCAGGCCCGTGGAAGGGCGGACTGAAGCTTTCTTT. The chain is built from TRBV27 and TRBJ1-1; D is unclear. Germline values: CDR1 MNHEY, CDR2 SMNVEV (reference sequence). The CDR3 sequence is 14 residues long. Trimming took 6 bases from V and 5 from J, leaving 16 bases between them.

CDR3 in DNA: TGTGCCAGTAGTAATCAGGATTCCTCTGGAAACACCATATATTTT. Translating gives CASSNQDSSGNTIYF. The chain carries TRBV19 and TRBJ1-3; D unresolved. Per the germline V gene, CDR1 is LNHDA and CDR2 is SQIVND (reference sequence). V was shortened by 4 bases and J by 0 bases, with 10 bases between the two germline ends. There are 15 residues in the CDR3.

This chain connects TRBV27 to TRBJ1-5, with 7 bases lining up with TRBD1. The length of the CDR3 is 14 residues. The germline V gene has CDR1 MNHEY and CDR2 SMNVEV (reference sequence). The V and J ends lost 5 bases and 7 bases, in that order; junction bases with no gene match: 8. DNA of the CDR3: TGTGCCAGCAGTCTACAGGGGAAGGGGCAGCCCCAGCATTTT. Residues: CASSLQGKGQPQHF.

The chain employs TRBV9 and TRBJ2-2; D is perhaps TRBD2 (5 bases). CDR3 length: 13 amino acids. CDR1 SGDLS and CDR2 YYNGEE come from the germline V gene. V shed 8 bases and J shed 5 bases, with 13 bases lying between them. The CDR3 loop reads CASRPGGTGELFF. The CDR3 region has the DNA TGTGCCAGTCGGCCCGGCGGGACCGGGGAGCTGTTTTTT.

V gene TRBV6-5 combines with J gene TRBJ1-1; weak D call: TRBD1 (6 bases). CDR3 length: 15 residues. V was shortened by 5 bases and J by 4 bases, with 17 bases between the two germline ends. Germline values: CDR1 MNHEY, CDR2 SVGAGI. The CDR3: CASSRTGHAGTEAFF. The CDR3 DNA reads TGTGCCAGCAGTAGAACGGGACACGCGGGCACTGAAGCTTTCTTT.

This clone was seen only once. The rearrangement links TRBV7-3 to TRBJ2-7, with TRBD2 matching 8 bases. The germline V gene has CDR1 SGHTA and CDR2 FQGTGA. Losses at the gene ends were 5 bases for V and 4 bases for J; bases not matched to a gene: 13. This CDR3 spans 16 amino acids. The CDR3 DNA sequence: TGTGCCAGCAGCCCCACCGCGGCTAGCGGGCGTTACGAGCAGTACTTC. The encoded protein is CASSPTAASGRYEQYF.

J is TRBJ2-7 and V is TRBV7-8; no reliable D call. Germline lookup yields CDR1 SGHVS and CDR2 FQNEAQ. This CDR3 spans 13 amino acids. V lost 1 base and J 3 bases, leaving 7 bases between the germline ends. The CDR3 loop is CASSLEVFYEQYF. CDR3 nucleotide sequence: TGTGCCAGCAGCTTAGAAGTTTTCTACGAGCAGTACTTC.

The CDR3 coding sequence is TGTGCCAGCAGTTTGGCCCCGGTAAGGGGGAGTGAGCAGTTCTTC. Its protein is CASSLAPVRGSEQFF. The chain couples TRBV28 to TRBJ2-1; D is perhaps TRBD1 (6 bases). Germline CDR1 MDHEN, CDR2 SYDVKM. V shed 3 bases and J shed 9 bases, with 18 bases lying between them. The CDR3 contains 15 residues.